The 2 T cell receptor beta chains below all came from one sample that was sequenced in a study of cytomegalovirus exposure and HLA in healthy donors (TCRdb year 2017). Library preparation was by the immunoSEQ multiplex PCR assay. For the multiplex PCR, a mixture combining 60 forward primers for TCR Vbeta segments and 13 reverse primers for TCR Jbeta segments was used. The immuneACCESS repertoire file appears here via TCRdb, limited to in-frame rearrangements. These files lack a portion of the clones; in checked studies, under half of the deficit traces to unresolved V genes, and the cause of the others is not known. This sample has a few hundred thousand clones in its table, and approximately 81% of those were observed once. Around 8.3% of the sample comes from the top ten. Specimen: PBMCs. Receptors were obtained from an older woman in good health and CMV-seropositive.

With regard to this clone: The sample holds other DNA sequences that translate to the same CDR3. The chain employs TRBV7-9 and TRBJ2-5; D perhaps matches TRBD2 (6 bases). Germline V gene lookup returns CDR1 SEHNR and CDR2 FQNEAQ (reference sequence). CDR3 length: 13 amino acids. The V end lost 0 bases, the J end lost 5 bases, and 7 bases lay between the germline ends. CDR3 loop: CASSLAGGETQYF. The CDR3 DNA reads TGTGCCAGCAGCTTAGCAGGAGGGGAGACCCAGTACTTC.

Many counts were recorded for this clone. V gene TRBV5-1 combines with J gene TRBJ2-7, with D hard to call. V was cut by 0 bases and J by 6 bases, with 13 bases left in between. The germline V gene has CDR1 SGHRS and CDR2 YFSETQ. The CDR3 runs 14 residues. This chain's CDR3 is CASSLDAGAIEQYF. CDR3 DNA sequence: TGCGCCAGCAGCTTGGACGCTGGAGCTATCGAGCAGTACTTC.